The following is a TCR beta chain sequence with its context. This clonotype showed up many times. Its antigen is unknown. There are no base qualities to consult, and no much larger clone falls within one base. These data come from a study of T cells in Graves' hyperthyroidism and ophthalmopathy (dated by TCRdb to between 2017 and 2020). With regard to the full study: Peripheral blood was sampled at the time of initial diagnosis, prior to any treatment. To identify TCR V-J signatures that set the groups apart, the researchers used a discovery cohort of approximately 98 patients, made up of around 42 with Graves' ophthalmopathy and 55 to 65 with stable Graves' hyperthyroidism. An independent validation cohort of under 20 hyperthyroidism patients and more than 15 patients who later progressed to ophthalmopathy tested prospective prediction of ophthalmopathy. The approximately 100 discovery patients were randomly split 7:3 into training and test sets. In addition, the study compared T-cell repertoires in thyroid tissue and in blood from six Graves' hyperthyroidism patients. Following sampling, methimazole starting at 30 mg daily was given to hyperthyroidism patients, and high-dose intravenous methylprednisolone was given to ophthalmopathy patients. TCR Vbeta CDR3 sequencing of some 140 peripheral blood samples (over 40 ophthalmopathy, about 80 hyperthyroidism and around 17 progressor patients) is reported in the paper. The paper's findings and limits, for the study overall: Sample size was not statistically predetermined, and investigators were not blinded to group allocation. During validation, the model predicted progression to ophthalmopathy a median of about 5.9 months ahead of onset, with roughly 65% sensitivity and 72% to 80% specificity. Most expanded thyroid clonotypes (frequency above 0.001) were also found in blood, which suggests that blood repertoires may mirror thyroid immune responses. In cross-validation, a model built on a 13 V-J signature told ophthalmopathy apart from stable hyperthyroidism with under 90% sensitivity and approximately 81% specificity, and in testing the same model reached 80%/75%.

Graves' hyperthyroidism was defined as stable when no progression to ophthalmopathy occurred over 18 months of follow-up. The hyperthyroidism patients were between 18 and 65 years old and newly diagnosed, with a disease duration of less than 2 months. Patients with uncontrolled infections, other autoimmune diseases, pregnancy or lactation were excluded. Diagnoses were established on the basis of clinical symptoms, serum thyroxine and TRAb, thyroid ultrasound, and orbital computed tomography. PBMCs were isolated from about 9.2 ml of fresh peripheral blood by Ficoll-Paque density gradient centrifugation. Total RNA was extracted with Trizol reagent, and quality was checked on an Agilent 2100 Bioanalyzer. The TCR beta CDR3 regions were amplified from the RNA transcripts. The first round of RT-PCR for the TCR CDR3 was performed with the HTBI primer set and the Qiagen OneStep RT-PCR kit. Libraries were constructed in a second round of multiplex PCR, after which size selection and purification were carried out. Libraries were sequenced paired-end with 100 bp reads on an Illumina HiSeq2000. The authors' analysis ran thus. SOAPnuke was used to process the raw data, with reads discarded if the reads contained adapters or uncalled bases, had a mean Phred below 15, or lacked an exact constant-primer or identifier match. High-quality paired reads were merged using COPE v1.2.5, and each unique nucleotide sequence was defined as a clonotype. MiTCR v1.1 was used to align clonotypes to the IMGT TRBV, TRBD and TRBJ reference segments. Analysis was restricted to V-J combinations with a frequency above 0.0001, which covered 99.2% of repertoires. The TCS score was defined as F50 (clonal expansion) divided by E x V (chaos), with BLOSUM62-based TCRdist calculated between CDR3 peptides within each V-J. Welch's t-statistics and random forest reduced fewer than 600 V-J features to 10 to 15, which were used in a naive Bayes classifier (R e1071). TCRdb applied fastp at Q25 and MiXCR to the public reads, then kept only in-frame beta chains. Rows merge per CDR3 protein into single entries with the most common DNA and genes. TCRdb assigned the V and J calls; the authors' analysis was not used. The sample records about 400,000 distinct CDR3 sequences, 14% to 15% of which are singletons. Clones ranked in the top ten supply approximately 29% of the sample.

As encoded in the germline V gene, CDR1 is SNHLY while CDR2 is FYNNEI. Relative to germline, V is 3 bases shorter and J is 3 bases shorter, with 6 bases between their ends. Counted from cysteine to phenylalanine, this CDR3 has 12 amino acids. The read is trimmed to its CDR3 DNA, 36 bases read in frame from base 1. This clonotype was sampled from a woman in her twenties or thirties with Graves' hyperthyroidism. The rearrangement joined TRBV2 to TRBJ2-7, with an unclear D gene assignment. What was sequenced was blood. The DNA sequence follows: TGTGCCAGCAGTGATCAAGGCTACGAGCAGTACTTC. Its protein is CASSDQGYEQYF.